Listed here are 25 T cell receptor beta chains from one sample, sequenced in a study of cytomegalovirus exposure and HLA in healthy donors. The primer mix had 60 Vbeta and 13 Jbeta primers. TCRdb's copy holds only in-frame clones and misses some; the assay was immunoSEQ multiplex PCR. The listing records approximately 110,000 clones. The specimen sequenced was PBMCs. Receptors were obtained from a man aged 18 to 35 in good health and CMV-seronegative.

J is TRBJ2-3 and V is TRBV18; D may be TRBD2 (7 bases). Germline V gene lookup returns CDR1 KGHSH and CDR2 LQKENI. The CDR3 is 16 amino acids. The V end lost 3 bases, the J end lost 5 bases, and 18 bases lay between the germline ends. This CDR3 reads CASSPAGAFTVDTQYF. The CDR3 DNA reads as TGTGCCAGCTCACCTGCGGGGGCGTTCACCGTAGATACGCAGTATTTT. Together with reference TRBV18 and TRBJ2-3, the CDR3 gives the full variable domain: NAGVMQNPRHLVRRRGQEARLRCSPMKGHSHVYWYRQLPEEGLKFMVYLQKENIIDESGMPKERFSAEFPKEGPSILRIQQVVRGDSAAYFCASSPAGAFTVDTQYFGPGTRLTVL.

The chain recombines TRBV9 with TRBJ1-2; 12 nucleotides match TRBD1. There are 16 residues in the CDR3. Germline CDR1 is SGDLS and CDR2 is YYNGEE. V was pared by 2 bases and J by 5 bases, with 7 bases of the junction left unmatched. CDR3 region: CASSVGDRGLFYGYTF. CDR3 sequence (DNA): TGTGCCAGCAGCGTCGGGGACAGGGGGCTTTTTTATGGCTACACCTTC.

The V call is TRBV4-2, the J call TRBJ2-4; the D gene is possibly TRBD1 (5 bases). The germline V gene encodes CDR1 LGHNA and CDR2 YNFKEQ. The ends were cut back, 3 bases at V and 0 bases at J, with 15 bases in the middle. The CDR3 consists of 17 residues. The CDR3 nucleotides are TGTGCCAGCAGCCAGGCAACAGGTGATGTAGCCAAAAACATTCAGTACTTC. This codes for CASSQATGDVAKNIQYF.

This sequence joins TRBV6-1 and TRBJ2-1; the match to TRBD2 covers 11 bases. J lost 3 bases, V lost 4 bases, and 5 bases had no gene match. The CDR3 length is 16 residues. Germline V CDR1 and CDR2: MNHNS, SASEGT. The CDR3 loop reads CASSATGLAVYNEQFF. The CDR3 coding sequence is TGTGCCAGCAGTGCTACGGGACTAGCGGTCTACAATGAGCAGTTCTTC.

The J gene is TRBJ2-1, the V gene TRBV30, with TRBD2 matching 14 bases. CDR3 length equals 18 residues. Germline lookup yields CDR1 GTSNPN and CDR2 SVGIG (reference sequence). Unmatched junction bases numbered 13, after V lost 1 base and J lost 8 bases. The CDR3 DNA sequence: TGTGCCTGGAGTGATGGAAGACTAGCGGGGGGGCCTCTCCATGAGCAGTTCTTC. Translated: CAWSDGRLAGGPLHEQFF.

The chain uses TRBV11-3 and TRBJ1-1, with D possibly being TRBD1 (5 bases). V lost 0 bases to trimming and J lost 4 bases, with 6 bases between them. The CDR3 is 13 residues long. Germline V gene data show CDR1 as SGHNT and CDR2 as YENEEA. This CDR3 reads CASSLEQGTEAFF. The CDR3 DNA reads as TGTGCCAGCAGCTTAGAGCAGGGCACTGAAGCTTTCTTT.

The V and J genes are TRBV4-1 and TRBJ1-2, with TRBD1 as a possible D gene (5 bases). In germline, CDR1 is MGHRA, CDR2 YSYEKL. The V and J ends lost 0 bases and 1 base respectively, with 15 bases between them. CDR3 length: 17 amino acids. The CDR3 here is CASSQESRTHSNYGYTF. CDR3 bases: TGCGCCAGCAGCCAAGAATCGAGGACACACAGTAACTATGGCTACACCTTC.

This chain links TRBV28 with TRBJ1-2; 9 nucleotides match TRBD1. The junction had 13 bases not matched to a gene; V was cut back by 6 bases and J by 5 bases. This CDR3 is built from 16 residues. CDR1 MDHEN and CDR2 SYDVKM come from the germline V gene. CDR3 sequence: CASRFPVDRGVYGYTF. The DNA for the CDR3 is TGTGCCAGCAGGTTCCCTGTGGACAGGGGAGTATATGGCTACACCTTC.

V usage is TRBV11-2 and J usage is TRBJ2-7; no clear D. The CDR3 covers 12 residues. The V end was cut by 0 bases, the J end by 2 bases, with 2 bases between. Germline V gene data show CDR1 as SGHAT and CDR2 as FQNNGV. CDR3 nucleotides: TGTGCCAGCAGCTTAGACACCTACGAGCAGTACTTC. Encoded protein: CASSLDTYEQYF.

The chain's CDR3 is CAIMRKTGGFNGYTF. CDR3 bases: TGTGCCATCATGAGGAAGACAGGGGGATTTAATGGCTACACCTTC. This chain connects TRBV19 to TRBJ1-2, with TRBD1 matching 9 bases. Germline values: CDR1 LNHDA, CDR2 SQIVND (reference sequence). The V gene end was trimmed by 10 bases and the J gene end by 6 bases; junction bases not matched to a gene: 15. The CDR3 length is 15 residues.

V gene TRBV10-3 combines with J gene TRBJ1-1; D is unresolved. V was clipped by 1 base and J by 1 base, with 10 bases between them. Germline lookup yields CDR1 ENHRY and CDR2 SYGVKD. The CDR3 sequence is 15 residues long. CDR3 residues: CAISELDFKNTEAFF. The CDR3 region has the DNA TGTGCCATCAGTGAGTTAGATTTCAAGAACACTGAAGCTTTCTTT.

The chain links TRBV15 to TRBJ1-5, with a possible D match to TRBD1 (5 bases). The CDR3 has 15 residues. Germline V lookup: CDR1 LNHNV, CDR2 YYDKDF (reference sequence). The CDR3 sequence is CEPPQGRRGGQPQHF. The CDR3 DNA reads TGTGAACCACCCCAGGGTAGACGTGGCGGTCAGCCCCAGCATTTT.

Comments on this clone: Given the absence of the conserved phenylalanine or tryptophan at the CDR3 end, a read error is likely. The chain employs TRBV19 and TRBJ2-7; maybe TRBD1 (5 bases). V shed 7 bases and J shed 1 base, with 11 bases lying between them. The CDR3 is made up of 13 amino acids. Germline V lookup: CDR1 LNHDA, CDR2 SQIVND (reference sequence). The CDR3 spells CASNPQGSYEQYL. CDR3 DNA sequence: TGTGCCAGTAACCCCCAGGGTTCCTACGAGCAGTACCTC.

V is TRBV19 and J is TRBJ1-3; no clear D. The V gene lost 5 bases and the J gene lost 3 bases, with 8 bases spanning the gap. The CDR3 length is 13 residues. The germline V gene encodes CDR1 LNHDA and CDR2 SQIVND (reference sequence). The CDR3 DNA reads as TGTGCCAGTAGTCTTGAACTTGGAAACACCATATATTTT. Translation: CASSLELGNTIYF.

The chain uses TRBV5-1 and TRBJ1-2; TRBD1 aligns across 7 bases. J gave up 4 bases and V 4 bases, and 10 bases lay outside the gene matches. The CDR3 has 15 amino acids. Germline lookup yields CDR1 SGHRS and CDR2 YFSETQ. This chain's CDR3 is CASSPVHGQAYGYTF. The CDR3 DNA follows: TGCGCCAGCAGCCCGGTTCACGGACAGGCCTATGGCTACACCTTC.

V usage is TRBV18 and J usage is TRBJ1-5; no definite D call. The CDR3 runs to 13 residues. The V and J ends lost 3 bases and 5 bases respectively, with 8 bases between them. The germline V gene has CDR1 KGHSH and CDR2 LQKENI. As DNA, the CDR3 is TGTGCCAGCTCACCCCGGGATGATCAGCCCCAGCATTTT. Encoded protein: CASSPRDDQPQHF.

The CDR3 DNA sequence: TGTGCCAGTAGTATTCCAACAGGGGGTTCTGGAAACACCATATATTTT. Its translation: CASSIPTGGSGNTIYF. The gene calls are TRBV19 and TRBJ1-3, with 8 bases aligning to TRBD1. J gave up 1 base and V 3 bases, and 5 bases lay outside the gene matches. The CDR3 totals 16 residues. CDR1 and CDR2 (germline): LNHDA, SQIVND (reference sequence).

The chain links TRBV5-8 to TRBJ1-4; D unclear. Germline values: CDR1 SGHTS, CDR2 YDEGEE. The CDR3 loop spans 17 amino acids. The V end was cut by 0 bases, the J end by 0 bases, with 12 bases between. The CDR3 DNA reads as TGTGCCAGCAGCTTGGGGGCGGGAACCCCAACTAATGAAAAACTGTTTTTT. Its protein is CASSLGAGTPTNEKLFF.

The gene calls are TRBV14 and TRBJ2-3, with D possibly matching TRBD2 (5 bases). The CDR3 length is 14 residues. Trimming stripped 7 bases from V and 1 base from J, with 12 bases between. CDR1 is SGHDN, CDR2 FVKESK, per germline. The CDR3 DNA is TGTGCCAGCAAATTCCGGCGGGGCACAGATACGCAGTATTTT. This translates into CASKFRRGTDTQYF. The variable domain in full, completed from reference TRBV14 and TRBJ2-3, reads EAGVTQFPSHSVIEKGQTVTLRCDPISGHDNLYWYRRVMGKEIKFLLHFVKESKQDESGMPNNRFLAERTGGTYSTLKVQPAELEDSGVYFCASKFRRGTDTQYFGPGTRLTVL.

V and J are TRBV14 and TRBJ2-5; 8 nucleotides match TRBD1. CDR1 and CDR2 (germline): SGHDN, FVKESK. V trimming: 4 bases; J trimming: 2 bases; junction bases outside the gene matches: 9. CDR3 length equals 16 residues. The CDR3 nucleotides are TGTGCCAGCAGCCCGCCCCCAGGGGGCCCTCAAGAGACCCAGTACTTC. It is translated as CASSPPPGGPQETQYF.

The rearrangement links TRBV7-9 to TRBJ1-5; TRBD1 might be the D (6 bases). Trimming took off 5 bases at V and 1 base at J, with 15 bases between the two ends. The CDR3 runs 16 residues. The V gene's germline CDR1 is SEHNR and CDR2 FQNEAQ (reference sequence). The CDR3 DNA reads TGTGCCAGCAGCGCAGACAGGACACCGAGCAATCAGCCCCAGCATTTT. Its translation is CASSADRTPSNQPQHF. Drawing the rest from reference TRBV7-9 and TRBJ1-5, the complete variable domain is DTGVSQNPRHKITKRGQNVTFRCDPISEHNRLYWYRQTLGQGPEFLTYFQNEAQLEKSRLLSDRFSAERPKGSFSTLEIQRTEQGDSAMYLCASSADRTPSNQPQHFGDGTRLSIL.

V gene TRBV11-2 combines with J gene TRBJ1-6, with D perhaps matching TRBD1 (6 bases). CDR1 and CDR2 (germline): SGHAT, FQNNGV. Between the trimmed V and J ends, which lost 1 base and 7 bases, there was a span of 17 bases. The CDR3 covers 17 residues. The CDR3 reads CASSLGGRGHGNSPLHF. The CDR3 region has the DNA TGTGCCAGCAGCTTAGGAGGGCGGGGGCACGGAAATTCACCCCTCCACTTT.

The J gene is TRBJ1-1, the V gene TRBV9; 7 nucleotides line up with TRBD1. V gave up 0 bases and J gave up 5 bases; unmatched junction bases: 10. Germline CDR1 is SGDLS and CDR2 is YYNGEE. CDR3 length: 16 amino acids. The CDR3 loop reads CASSVGPDRVETEAFF. DNA for the CDR3: TGTGCCAGCAGCGTAGGGCCAGACAGGGTTGAGACTGAAGCTTTCTTT.

The chain employs TRBV6-5 and TRBJ1-2, with D tentatively TRBD1 (6 bases). This CDR3 has 15 amino acids. In germline, CDR1 is MNHEY, CDR2 SVGAGI. The V end was cut by 5 bases, the J end by 0 bases, with 13 bases between. CDR3 amino acids: CASSPPGQPNYGYTF. CDR3 nucleotide sequence: TGTGCCAGCAGTCCGCCAGGACAGCCTAACTATGGCTACACCTTC.

The genes are TRBV5-1 and TRBJ1-1, with D unresolved. Germline CDR1 reads SGHRS; CDR2 reads YFSETQ. CDR3 size: 14 residues. Trimming pared 0 bases from V and 7 bases from J, leaving 13 bases between. CDR3 protein: CASSLEAGKNEAFF. The CDR3 nucleotides are TGCGCCAGCAGCTTGGAGGCCGGGAAGAATGAAGCTTTCTTT.